This T cell receptor beta chain was retrieved from a study of radiation and T cells in renal cell carcinoma. Study-wide results and limits: From baseline, blood top tumor clonotypes peaked at 2 weeks post-radiation.

About this clone: Its antigen is not identified.

Clones were sequenced by immunoSEQ multiplex PCR, and TCRdb holds only the in-frame ones, with some missing. The sample carries around 100,000 clones, approximately 82% recorded once. Germline assignment: CDR1 ENHRY and CDR2 SYGVKD. The V and J ends lost 7 bases and 0 bases, in that order; junction bases with no gene match: 3. CDR3 length equals 15 residues. Time point given: blood 4 weeks post-SBRT, at nephrectomy. Noted treatment: 15 Gy SBRT to primary tumor, nephrectomy 4 weeks later. After SBRT, blood was collected at 2 and 4 weeks, plus baseline. Clear cell pathology was present in this patient's renal cell carcinoma.

The input for sequencing was blood, taken from a patient whose treatment included radiotherapy and nephrectomy. This chain uses TRBV10-3 with TRBJ2-6; 7 positions agree with TRBD1. This TCR came from a man aged 55 to 70 with renal cell carcinoma. CDR3 sequence reads: CAINRQGSGANVLTF. The CDR3 DNA reads TGTGCCATCAATAGACAGGGCTCTGGGGCCAACGTCCTGACTTTC.